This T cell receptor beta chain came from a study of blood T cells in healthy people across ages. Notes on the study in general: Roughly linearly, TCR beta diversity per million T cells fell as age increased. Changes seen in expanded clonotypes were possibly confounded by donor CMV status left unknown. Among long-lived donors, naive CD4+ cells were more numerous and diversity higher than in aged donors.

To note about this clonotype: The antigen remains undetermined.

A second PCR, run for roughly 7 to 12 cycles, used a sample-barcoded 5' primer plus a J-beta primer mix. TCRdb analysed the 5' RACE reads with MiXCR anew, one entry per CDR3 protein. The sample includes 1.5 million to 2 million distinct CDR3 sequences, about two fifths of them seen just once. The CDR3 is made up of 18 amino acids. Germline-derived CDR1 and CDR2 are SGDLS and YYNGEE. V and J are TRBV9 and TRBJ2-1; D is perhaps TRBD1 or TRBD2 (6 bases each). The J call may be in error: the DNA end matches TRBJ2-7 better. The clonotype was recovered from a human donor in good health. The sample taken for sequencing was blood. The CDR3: CASSVAYLPTGAYNEQYF. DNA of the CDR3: TGTGCCAGCAGCGTAGCTTACCTCCCAACGGGGGCCTACAATGAGCAGTACTTC.